Reported below is one T cell receptor beta chain. This entry belongs to a study of regulatory dendritic cells for organ transplantation. The V end lost 1 base, the J end lost 5 bases, and 11 bases lay between the germline ends. Germline assignment: CDR1 SGHVS and CDR2 FNYEAQ. This CDR3 is built from 14 residues. Sequencing was performed with immunoSEQ multiplex PCR; in TCRdb, only in-frame clones are kept and a portion is missing. The data show around 30,000 clones, with around 82% seen just once and 0.4% held by the top ten. The genes are TRBV7-6 and TRBJ2-5; the D gene is possibly TRBD1 (6 bases). The origin of this receptor is a human donor in good health. Material for sequencing was naive CD8+ T cells from blood. Subset noted: CD45RA+ naive T cells. The CDR3: CASSLDRVRETQYF. The CDR3 coding sequence is TGTGCCAGCAGCTTAGACAGGGTGCGGGAGACCCAGTACTTC.